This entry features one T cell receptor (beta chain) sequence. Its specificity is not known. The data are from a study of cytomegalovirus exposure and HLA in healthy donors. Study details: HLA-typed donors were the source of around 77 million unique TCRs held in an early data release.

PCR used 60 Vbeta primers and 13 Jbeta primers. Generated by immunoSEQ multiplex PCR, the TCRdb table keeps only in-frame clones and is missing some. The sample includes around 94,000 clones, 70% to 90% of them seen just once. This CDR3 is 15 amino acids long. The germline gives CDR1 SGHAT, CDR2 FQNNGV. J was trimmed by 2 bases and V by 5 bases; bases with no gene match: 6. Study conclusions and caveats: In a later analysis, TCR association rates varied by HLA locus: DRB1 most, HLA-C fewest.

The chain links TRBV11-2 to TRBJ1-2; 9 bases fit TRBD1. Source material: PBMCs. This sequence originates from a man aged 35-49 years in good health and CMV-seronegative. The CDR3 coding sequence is TGTGCCAGCAGCCCCGGGACAGGGATGAACTATGGCTACACCTTC. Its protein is CASSPGTGMNYGYTF.